These 22 T cell receptor beta chains were sequenced from one sample in a study of T cells after yellow fever vaccination. TCRdb itself ran the 5' RACE reads through MiXCR, one entry per CDR3 protein. The sample lists under 300,000 distinct CDR3 sequences, approximately 13% occurring once. Sequences were derived from CD4+ T cells sorted from PBMCs, sampled 45 days after the yellow fever booster vaccination. These receptors were obtained from a man aged 25-45 years who received the YFV17D yellow fever vaccine.

Only a few counts were recorded for this clonotype. The chain employs TRBV20-1 and TRBJ2-1; TRBD1 might be the D (5 bases). Looked up from germline, CDR1 is DFQATT and CDR2 is SNEGSKA (reference sequence). With 1 base removed from V and 4 bases from J, the gap between germline ends came to 17 bases. CDR3 size: 16 residues. The CDR3 bases are TGCAGTGCTAGAGGGCTGACAGCAACCCTTTACAATGAGCAGTTCTTC. Translating gives CSARGLTATLYNEQFF.

The chain is built from TRBV30 and TRBJ2-3; no firm D call. Germline assignment: CDR1 GTSNPN and CDR2 SVGIG (reference sequence). Trimming took off 5 bases at V and 4 bases at J, with 10 bases between the two ends. This CDR3 has 12 amino acids. The CDR3 bases are TGTGCCTGGGGTAACCTAGCAGATACGCAGTATTTT. It translates to CAWGNLADTQYF. Combining the CDR3 with reference TRBV30 and TRBJ2-3 gives the whole variable domain SQTIHQWPATLVQPVGSPLSLECTVEGTSNPNLYWYRQAAGRGLQLLFYSVGIGQISSEVPQNLSASRPQDRQFILSSKKLLLSDSGFYLCAWGNLADTQYFGPGTRLTVL.

This clonotype has at least ten counts. The gene calls are TRBV7-2 and TRBJ2-5; D gene unclear. V was shortened by 2 bases and J by 4 bases, with 5 bases between the two germline ends. CDR3 length: 12 residues. Per the germline V gene, CDR1 is SGHTA and CDR2 is FQGNSA. This CDR3 is CASSLLLETQYF. As DNA, the CDR3 is TGTGCCAGCAGCTTATTGCTAGAGACCCAGTACTTC.

The gene calls are TRBV11-3 and TRBJ2-5; 9 bases map to TRBD2. This CDR3 has 15 amino acids. V lost 5 bases, J lost 5 bases, and 9 bases stayed unmatched. CDR1 is SGHNT and CDR2 is YENEEA in the germline V gene. The CDR3 loop is CASSPSSGSGETQYF. The CDR3 nucleotides are TGTGCCAGCAGCCCAAGTAGCGGGAGTGGTGAGACCCAGTACTTC.

J is TRBJ1-1 and V is TRBV6-2 or TRBV6-3; D might be TRBD1 (5 bases). The V gene lost 8 bases and the J gene lost 5 bases, with 15 bases spanning the gap. In germline, CDR1 is MNHEY, CDR2 SVGEGT. The CDR3 is 13 residues long. CDR3 nucleotide sequence: TGTGCCAGCGGCAGGGTGGGCTGGACTGAAGCTTTCTTT. It specifies CASGRVGWTEAFF.

The V and J genes are TRBV27 and TRBJ2-2; the match to TRBD1 covers 7 bases. The CDR3 loop spans 15 amino acids. Looked up from germline, CDR1 is MNHEY and CDR2 is SMNVEV (reference sequence). Trimming removed 6 bases from V and 3 bases from J; junction bases left unmatched: 7. The CDR3 sequence is CASRQTGTDTGELFF. In DNA form, the CDR3 reads TGTGCCAGCAGACAGACCGGGACAGACACCGGGGAGCTGTTTTTT.

The chain combines TRBV15 with TRBJ2-3; D might be TRBD1 or TRBD2, each matching 5 bases. V lost 3 bases, J lost 2 bases, and 18 bases lay in between. Looked up from germline, CDR1 is LNHNV and CDR2 is YYDKDF (reference sequence). The CDR3 runs to 17 residues. The CDR3 loop reads CATSRTGDARDTDTQYF. The CDR3 region has the DNA TGTGCCACCAGCAGGACCGGGGACGCTCGGGACACAGATACGCAGTATTTT.

The V call is TRBV4-3, the J call TRBJ2-2; D possibly corresponds to TRBD1 (6 bases). This CDR3 is 16 amino acids long. CDR1 and CDR2 (germline): LGHNA, YSLEER. V lost 0 bases to trimming and J lost 4 bases, with 12 bases between them. The CDR3 reads CASSQEQGRRTGELFF. DNA of the CDR3: TGCGCCAGCAGCCAAGAGCAGGGGCGTCGCACCGGGGAGCTGTTTTTT.

This clonotype was observed a handful of times. This chain uses TRBV28 with TRBJ2-7, with unresolved D. The V gene's germline CDR1 is MDHEN and CDR2 SYDVKM. Trimming removed 2 bases from V and 4 bases from J, with 18 bases in between. The CDR3 runs 16 residues. This CDR3 reads CASSLAFAGVEYEQYF. The CDR3 region has the DNA TGTGCCAGCAGTTTAGCGTTTGCCGGAGTAGAGTACGAGCAGTACTTC.

In its sample, this clonotype was seen a few times. The rearrangement joins TRBV4-3 to TRBJ2-7; D is uncertain. Trimming took off 0 bases at V and 2 bases at J, with 8 bases between the two ends. Looked up from germline, CDR1 is LGHNA and CDR2 is YSLEER. This CDR3 has 14 residues. CDR3 region: CASSQDSATYEQYF. The CDR3 DNA is TGCGCCAGCAGCCAAGATTCGGCGACCTACGAGCAGTACTTC.

This clonotype was seen repeatedly, ten times or more. The V gene is TRBV6-5, the J gene TRBJ1-5; TRBD1 agrees at 7 bases. The CDR3 runs to 13 residues. Germline CDR1 is MNHEY and CDR2 is SVGAGI. Trimming removed 4 bases from V and 7 bases from J; junction bases left unmatched: 4. The CDR3, as DNA: TGTGCCAGCAGTTCGCAACAGGGGCAGCCCCAGCATTTT. Amino acids: CASSSQQGQPQHF.

Here the CDR3 reads CASSMRLAGNNEQFF. The CDR3 coding sequence is TGCGCCAGCAGCATGAGACTAGCGGGGAACAATGAGCAGTTCTTC. This chain connects TRBV5-1 to TRBJ2-1; TRBD2 agrees at 11 bases. Germline V CDR1 and CDR2: SGHRS, YFSETQ. This CDR3 contains 15 residues. The V gene end was trimmed by 4 bases and the J gene end by 5 bases; junction bases not matched to a gene: 5.

V and J are TRBV5-6 and TRBJ2-1, with D perhaps matching TRBD2 (6 bases). V dropped 6 bases and J dropped 10 bases, with 20 bases sitting between them. Germline CDR1 is SGHDT and CDR2 is YYEEEE. This CDR3 is 14 amino acids long. The CDR3 coding sequence is TGTGCCAGCATGGAGCGGAGGGTCGGAGAAGAGCAGTTCTTC. As protein: CASMERRVGEEQFF.

The J gene is TRBJ2-5, the V gene TRBV28; D is ambiguous. In germline, CDR1 is MDHEN, CDR2 SYDVKM. The CDR3 runs to 14 residues. The V gene lost 5 bases and the J gene lost 9 bases, with 19 bases spanning the gap. The CDR3 here is CASSDAPSRMAQYF. The CDR3 DNA reads TGTGCCAGCAGTGATGCGCCCAGTAGGATGGCCCAGTACTTC. The whole variable domain, remainder taken from reference TRBV28 and TRBJ2-5, is DVKVTQSSRYLVKRTGEKVFLECVQDMDHENMFWYRQDPGLGLRLIYFSYDVKMKEKGDIPEGYSVSREKKERFSLILESASTNQTSMYLCASSDAPSRMAQYFGPGTRLLVL.

V gene TRBV5-1 combines with J gene TRBJ2-1; TRBD2 is a possible D gene (5 bases). From germline, CDR1 is SGHRS and CDR2 YFSETQ. The CDR3 has 17 amino acids. V was cut by 4 bases and J by 3 bases, with 20 bases left in between. The CDR3 DNA is TGCGCCAGCAGCCCGCTCGGGGTAGACCCGATCTACAATGAGCAGTTCTTC. Translated, it gives CASSPLGVDPIYNEQFF.

This sequence joins TRBV28 and TRBJ1-1; D unclear. In germline, CDR1 is MDHEN, CDR2 SYDVKM. CDR3 length: 12 amino acids. Trimming took 5 bases from V and 5 from J, leaving 9 bases between them. CDR3 sequence: CASSIVTTEAFF. The CDR3 DNA follows: TGTGCCAGCAGTATAGTGACTACTGAAGCTTTCTTT.

As DNA, the CDR3 is TGTGCCAGCAGCCATGGGGGATCCTACGAGCAGTACTTC. It codes for CASSHGGSYEQYF. This chain connects TRBV3-1 to TRBJ2-7; D may correspond to TRBD1 or TRBD2 (5 bases each). The CDR3 sequence is 13 residues long. Germline V gives CDR1 LGHDT, CDR2 YNNKEL (reference sequence). V was clipped by 3 bases and J by 1 base, with 7 bases between them.

This chain connects TRBV20-1 to TRBJ1-6; TRBD1 is a possible D gene (6 bases). Trimming took 1 base from V and 0 from J, leaving 16 bases between them. Germline V lookup: CDR1 DFQATT, CDR2 SNEGSKA (reference sequence). This CDR3 region has 18 residues. CDR3 protein: CSARAMTGSSSYNSPLHF. CDR3 in DNA: TGCAGTGCTAGAGCTATGACAGGTTCGAGCTCCTATAATTCACCCCTCCACTTT.

This sequence joins TRBV7-2 and TRBJ1-5; D remains ambiguous. The germline gives CDR1 SGHTA, CDR2 FQGNSA. There are 13 residues in the CDR3. V was clipped by 5 bases and J by 6 bases, with 11 bases between them. The CDR3 loop is CASSDDLGQPQHF. CDR3 DNA sequence: TGTGCCAGCAGCGACGATCTGGGTCAGCCCCAGCATTTT.

This clonotype was seen a single time. At one end the junction does not follow the germline gene, possibly because of a read error. The genes are TRBV18 and TRBJ2-3, with TRBD2 matching over 10 bases. CDR1 is KGHSH, CDR2 LQKENI, per germline. The CDR3 is made up of 17 amino acids. The CDR3 region is CASSPPGLAGGTNTQYF. CDR3 coding DNA: TGTGCCAGCTCACCGCCCGGATTAGCGGGAGGCACAAATACGCAGTATTTT.

J is TRBJ2-5 and V is TRBV6-5, with TRBD2 matching over 10 bases. Per germline, CDR1 MNHEY and CDR2 SVGAGI. J gave up 3 bases and V 0 bases, and 7 bases lay outside the gene matches. The CDR3 contains 17 residues. The CDR3 here is CASSYSITSGKKETQYF. The CDR3 region has the DNA TGTGCCAGCAGTTACTCGATAACTAGCGGGAAGAAAGAGACCCAGTACTTC.

At least ten counts were recorded for this clonotype. The gene calls are TRBV15 and TRBJ2-7; D possibly matches TRBD1 or TRBD2 (5 bases each). This CDR3 region has 12 residues. Germline lookup yields CDR1 LNHNV and CDR2 YYDKDF (reference sequence). The V and J ends lost 1 base and 9 bases respectively, with 10 bases between them. CDR3 sequence (DNA): TGTGCCACCAGCAGAGCCCGGGACGTGCAGTACTTC. This sequence encodes CATSRARDVQYF. The full variable domain, with the rest looked up from reference TRBV15 and TRBJ2-7, is DAMVIQNPRYQVTQFGKPVTLSCSQTLNHNVMYWYQQKSSQAPKLLFHYYDKDFNNEADTPDNFQSRRPNTSFCFLDIRSPGLGDTAMYLCATSRARDVQYFGPGTRLTVT.